One sample yielded the 11 T cell receptor beta chains listed below, sequenced in a study of tumour-infiltrating T cells in Burkitt lymphoma (dated by TCRdb to about 2020). The library was prepared using the immunoSEQ multiplex PCR assay. TCRdb took this table from immuneACCESS and kept in-frame rearrangements with V and J called. Such tables lack part of the clones; where checked against another copy, unresolved V genes explain under half of the gap, and the rest is unexplained. The sample records 450 to 550 clones, just over 95% of which are singletons. The top ten hold 6.9% of the sample. Sequences were obtained from tumor tissue. These receptors were collected from a human donor with Burkitt lymphoma.

The chain joins TRBV7-2 to TRBJ2-3; D call uncertain. Germline assignment: CDR1 SGHTA and CDR2 FQGNSA. V dropped 4 bases and J dropped 1 base, with 6 bases sitting between them. The CDR3 consists of 13 residues. For the CDR3, the DNA is TGTGCCAGCAGCTATCGGGGCACAGATACGCAGTATTTT. As protein: CASSYRGTDTQYF.

This chain uses TRBV27 with TRBJ2-1; the D gene is possibly TRBD1 (5 bases). This CDR3 is built from 14 residues. Germline V gene lookup returns CDR1 MNHEY and CDR2 SMNVEV (reference sequence). Trimming removed 0 bases at V and 4 bases at J, with 7 bases between. Here the CDR3 DNA reads TGTGCCAGCAGTTTATCGGGGCAGTACAATGAGCAGTTCTTC. It is translated as CASSLSGQYNEQFF.

This sequence joins TRBV10-2 and TRBJ2-3; TRBD1 or TRBD2 may be the D gene (5 bases each). V lost 5 bases to trimming and J lost 8 bases, with 23 bases between them. The V gene's germline CDR1 is WSHSY and CDR2 SAAADI. This CDR3 is 16 amino acids long. The chain's CDR3 is CASSMNSGTLQSTQYF. Written as DNA, the CDR3 is TGCGCCAGCAGTATGAACTCCGGGACCCTTCAGAGTACGCAGTATTTT.

The chain is built from TRBV9 and TRBJ1-1; 8 bases fit TRBD1. Germline values: CDR1 SGDLS, CDR2 YYNGEE. The J segment lost 7 bases and the V segment lost 3 bases, leaving 8 bases of the junction unmatched. The CDR3 covers 14 residues. The CDR3 DNA follows: TGTGCCAGCAGCGACAACCAGGGGGCTAGTGAAGCTTTCTTT. Its protein is CASSDNQGASEAFF.

V usage is TRBV7-8 and J usage is TRBJ1-3, with D unclear. The CDR3 runs 11 residues. Per the germline V gene, CDR1 is SGHVS and CDR2 is FQNEAQ. Deletions cut 5 bases from V and 7 bases from J, with 6 bases between. The CDR3 coding sequence is TGTGCCAGCAGCCACGGGAACACCATATATTTT. It specifies CASSHGNTIYF.

The genes are TRBV28 and TRBJ2-2; D unresolved. CDR3 length: 17 amino acids. Germline V gene sequence: CDR1 MDHEN, CDR2 SYDVKM. Trimming stripped 5 bases from V and 0 bases from J, with 16 bases between. CDR3 amino acids: CASSISRMSANTGELFF. Here the CDR3 DNA reads TGTGCCAGCAGTATCTCTAGGATGTCAGCGAACACCGGGGAGCTGTTTTTT.

The chain is built from TRBV6-5 and TRBJ1-2, with a weak D call TRBD1 (5 bases). CDR1 and CDR2 (germline): MNHEY, SVGAGI. The CDR3 has 15 amino acids. Trimming pared 8 bases from V and 6 bases from J, leaving 22 bases between. This CDR3 reads CASLTHGTGNDGYTF. The CDR3 DNA reads TGTGCCAGCCTGACCCACGGGACGGGAAATGATGGCTACACCTTC.

The rearrangement uses TRBV4-3 and TRBJ2-7; the D gene is possibly TRBD2 (7 bases). Germline CDR1 is LGHNA and CDR2 is YSLEER. The V and J ends lost 1 base and 2 bases respectively, with 27 bases between them. CDR3 size: 20 residues. CDR3 protein: CASSQGSGTPRGRGTYEQYF. Written as DNA, the CDR3 is TGCGCCAGCAGCCAAGGCTCCGGGACCCCTAGAGGGAGGGGGACCTACGAGCAGTACTTC.

The chain links TRBV5-1 to TRBJ1-6, with TRBD1 matching 8 bases. The CDR3 has 16 residues. V shed 0 bases, J shed 8 bases, and the junction held 7 bases outside the gene matches. The germline gives CDR1 SGHRS, CDR2 YFSETQ. For the CDR3, the DNA is TGCGCCAGCAGCTTGGGCCCGGGACAGGAAGATTCACCCCTCCACTTT. It yields the protein CASSLGPGQEDSPLHF.

This chain links TRBV5-1 with TRBJ2-1; weak D call: TRBD2 (5 bases). The CDR3 is 12 residues long. Trimming removed 4 bases at V and 10 bases at J, with 12 bases between. Germline CDR1 is SGHRS and CDR2 is YFSETQ. This CDR3 is CASSPPRGEQFF. In DNA form, the CDR3 reads TGCGCCAGCAGCCCGCCCCGAGGGGAGCAGTTCTTC.

The rearrangement links TRBV7-9 to TRBJ2-2, with 12 bases identical to TRBD1. The germline gives CDR1 SEHNR, CDR2 FQNEAQ (reference sequence). The CDR3 has 17 residues. The junction had 8 bases not matched to a gene; V was cut back by 0 bases and J by 9 bases. The CDR3 region has the DNA TGTGCCAGCAGCTTAGCCAGCGCTGGGACAGGGGGCCGGGAGCTGTTTTTT. The encoded protein is CASSLASAGTGGRELFF.